Listed here are 22 T cell receptor beta chains from one sample, sequenced in a study of T cell responses to AZD1222 COVID-19 vaccine (dated by TCRdb to about 2021). Sample time point, as interpreted from the label and publication: about 28 days (+/-7) after the second vaccine dose. The receptor library was made with the immunoSEQ multiplex PCR assay. Entries here come from immuneACCESS through TCRdb and include only in-frame sequences with V and J called. Some clones fail to appear in such tables; in the studies checked, an unresolved V gene covers under half of the shortfall, and the cause of the remainder is unknown. This sample lists 150,000 or so clones; over 80% were detected once. The ten most abundant clones make up around 3.8% of the sample. Sequencing was performed on peripheral blood, taken 28 days after the second AZD1222 dose. The origin of the receptors is an adult who received the AZD1222 COVID-19 vaccine.

The V gene is TRBV5-8, the J gene TRBJ1-1, with 8 bases lining up with TRBD1. The CDR3 spans 14 residues. The germline V gene encodes CDR1 SGHTS and CDR2 YDEGEE. Unmatched junction bases numbered 5, after V lost 6 bases and J lost 1 base. The CDR3 DNA is TGTGCCAGCACCCAGGGGGCGGGGAACACTGAAGCTTTCTTT. Translated, it gives CASTQGAGNTEAFF.

The chain joins TRBV29-1 to TRBJ2-7, with TRBD1 as a possible D gene (6 bases). This CDR3 comprises 12 residues. V was pared by 3 bases and J by 3 bases, with 9 bases between. The germline CDR1 and CDR2 sequences are SQVTM and ANQGSEA. The CDR3 DNA reads TGCAGCGTTGACCGGGACAACTACGAGCAGTACTTC. Protein sequence: CSVDRDNYEQYF.

This clone was detected many times. As DNA, the CDR3 is TGTGCCAGCAGCCAATACGCGTCTGGGGACCAAGAGACCCAGTACTTC. Protein sequence: CASSQYASGDQETQYF. V usage is TRBV3-1 (or the pseudogene TRBV3-2) and J usage is TRBJ2-5; D gene uncertain. The CDR3 is made up of 16 amino acids. V was cut by 2 bases and J by 0 bases, with 13 bases left in between. Germline V gene lookup returns CDR1 LGHDT and CDR2 YNNKEL (reference sequence).

The chain carries TRBV12-3 or TRBV12-4 and TRBJ1-2; 7 positions match TRBD1. This CDR3 has 13 amino acids. After removal of 7 bases from V and 7 bases from J, the junction contained 9 bases not matched to a gene. This CDR3 reads CASTMTGSSGYTF. The CDR3 DNA follows: TGTGCCAGCACCATGACAGGGTCAAGTGGCTACACCTTC.

DNA for the CDR3: TGTGCCTGGAGGATATCTAGCGGGGCGAGCTCCTACAATGAGCAGTTCTTC. This encodes CAWRISSGASSYNEQFF. The chain carries TRBV30 and TRBJ2-1, with 9 bases fitting TRBD2. The CDR3 length is 17 residues. Germline V CDR1 and CDR2: GTSNPN, SVGIG (reference sequence). With V trimmed by 3 bases and J by 0 bases, 9 bases remained unmatched.

The table lists this clone with a count of one. The chain combines TRBV3-1 (or the pseudogene TRBV3-2) with TRBJ2-5; 8 positions agree with TRBD2. This CDR3 spans 15 amino acids. After removal of 4 bases from V and 0 bases from J, the junction contained 4 bases not matched to a gene. Germline CDR1 is LGHDT and CDR2 is YNNKEL (reference sequence). CDR3 in DNA: TGTGCCAGCAGCCTTACGGGGGGGTACCAAGAGACCCAGTACTTC. It is translated as CASSLTGGYQETQYF.

The V call is TRBV6-5, the J call TRBJ1-2, with D maybe TRBD1 (5 bases). The germline V and J ends were trimmed by 2 bases and 8 bases, with 12 bases remaining between them. The length of the CDR3 is 13 residues. The germline CDR1 and CDR2 sequences are MNHEY and SVGAGI. CDR3 loop: CASSYGTAGGYTF. The CDR3 DNA is TGTGCCAGCAGTTACGGGACGGCCGGAGGCTACACCTTC.

The chain joins TRBV27 to TRBJ2-7; no clear D. V was shortened by 0 bases and J by 0 bases, with 6 bases between the two germline ends. Per germline, CDR1 MNHEY and CDR2 SMNVEV (reference sequence). This CDR3 comprises 14 residues. The CDR3 loop is CASSLSPDSYEQYF. The CDR3, as DNA: TGTGCCAGCAGTTTATCACCAGACTCCTACGAGCAGTACTTC.

V gene TRBV5-5 combines with J gene TRBJ1-2; no reliable D call. Per the germline V gene, CDR1 is SGHKS and CDR2 is YYEKEE (reference sequence). This CDR3 is 12 amino acids long. Trimming left V 4 bases short and J 8 bases short, with 12 bases between. CDR3 coding DNA: TGTGCCAGCAGCGCCAGGACCGAAGGCTACACCTTC. Residues: CASSARTEGYTF.

The genes are TRBV6-4 and TRBJ2-7; D gene unclear. The CDR3 loop spans 17 amino acids. The V gene's germline CDR1 is MRHNA and CDR2 SNTAGT. Trimming stripped 0 bases from V and 0 bases from J, with 15 bases between. CDR3: CASSDSDPGQRSYEQYF. Written as DNA, the CDR3 is TGTGCCAGCAGTGACTCAGACCCGGGCCAACGCTCCTACGAGCAGTACTTC.

This chain uses TRBV27 with TRBJ1-6; unclear D gene. The germline CDR1 and CDR2 sequences are MNHEY and SMNVEV (reference sequence). CDR3 length: 17 residues. V was clipped by 1 base and J by 0 bases, with 10 bases between them. The CDR3, as DNA: TGTGCCAGCAGTTTATGGCCGGCGAGCTCCTATAATTCACCCCTCCACTTT. It specifies CASSLWPASSYNSPLHF.

The chain recombines TRBV27 with TRBJ2-7, with a tentative D call TRBD2 (5 bases). Germline lookup yields CDR1 MNHEY and CDR2 SMNVEV (reference sequence). V shed 9 bases and J shed 0 bases, with 12 bases lying between them. CDR3 length equals 13 residues. The CDR3 bases are TGTGCCAGTTACGGACTGGGCTCCTACGAGCAGTACTTC. This encodes CASYGLGSYEQYF.

The chain combines TRBV3-1 (or the pseudogene TRBV3-2) with TRBJ1-1; TRBD1 aligns across 8 bases. Per the germline V gene, CDR1 is LGHDT and CDR2 is YNNKEL (reference sequence). This CDR3 has 15 residues. V trimming: 4 bases; J trimming: 0 bases; junction bases outside the gene matches: 4. The CDR3 region has the DNA TGTGCCAGCAGCCCCTGGACAGGGATGAACACTGAAGCTTTCTTT. Translated: CASSPWTGMNTEAFF.

This chain joins TRBV5-1 and TRBJ1-5, with D possibly being TRBD1 (6 bases). The CDR3 contains 15 residues. CDR1 and CDR2 (germline): SGHRS, YFSETQ. Trimming took off 0 bases at V and 7 bases at J, with 14 bases between the two ends. The DNA of the CDR3 is TGCGCCAGCAGCTTGGACAGGGTAGTAGGCCAGCCCCAGCATTTT. It encodes CASSLDRVVGQPQHF.

CDR3 DNA sequence: TGTGCCAGCAGCTTACGGGGGGCGGGAGGTATTGGAAATGAGCAGTTCTTC. It specifies CASSLRGAGGIGNEQFF. The gene calls are TRBV7-9 and TRBJ2-1; 8 nucleotides agree with TRBD2. CDR3 size: 17 residues. V lost 2 bases and J lost 7; bases outside the gene matches: 13. CDR1 and CDR2 from the germline V gene are SEHNR and FQNEAQ (reference sequence).

V usage is TRBV19 and J usage is TRBJ1-5, with D unresolved. Germline CDR1 and CDR2: LNHDA and SQIVND (reference sequence). The CDR3 loop spans 15 amino acids. V lost 3 bases and J 2 bases, leaving 11 bases between the germline ends. CDR3 nucleotide sequence: TGTGCCAGTAGTATTTTGGGCGGTGGCAATCAGCCCCAGCATTTT. Encoded protein: CASSILGGGNQPQHF.

CDR3 amino acids: CASSKQGPNSPLHF. CDR3 nucleotides: TGTGCCAGCAGCAAACAGGGCCCCAATTCACCCCTCCACTTT. The chain is built from TRBV21-1 and TRBJ1-6; TRBD1 reflects the table's D call only, with no check against the DNA. TRBV21-1 is described as a pseudogene. The CDR3 sequence is 14 residues long.

V usage is TRBV5-1 and J usage is TRBJ2-1; 14 bases are shared with TRBD2. This CDR3 is 15 amino acids long. V lost 5 bases, J lost 8 bases, and 6 bases stayed unmatched. The germline CDR1 and CDR2 sequences are SGHRS and YFSETQ. CDR3 loop: CASSSGTSGRYEQFF. CDR3 DNA: TGCGCCAGCAGTTCCGGGACTAGCGGGAGATATGAGCAGTTCTTC.

J is TRBJ2-5 and V is TRBV11-3; 10 bases align to TRBD2. This CDR3 is built from 15 residues. CDR1 is SGHNT and CDR2 is YENEEA in the germline V gene. V was pared by 4 bases and J by 2 bases, with 4 bases of the junction left unmatched. CDR3 nucleotides: TGTGCCAGCAGCTCCAGGACTAGCGGTCAAGAGACCCAGTACTTC. This gives the protein CASSSRTSGQETQYF.

J is TRBJ2-6 and V is TRBV30, with D unresolved. CDR1 is GTSNPN, CDR2 SVGIG, per germline (reference sequence). With 2 bases removed from V and 0 bases from J, the gap between germline ends came to 5 bases. This CDR3 is built from 14 residues. CDR3 protein: CAWSRDSGANVLTF. CDR3 coding DNA: TGTGCCTGGAGTAGGGACTCTGGGGCCAACGTCCTGACTTTC.

This sequence joins TRBV28 and TRBJ2-7, with D perhaps assigned TRBD1 or TRBD2 (5 bases each). CDR1 is MDHEN and CDR2 is SYDVKM in the germline V gene. The CDR3 spans 15 residues. V gave up 8 bases and J gave up 0 bases, with 17 bases separating them. CDR3 coding DNA: TGTGCCAGCGGAACCAACGGGGCCATCTCCTACGAGCAGTACTTC. As protein: CASGTNGAISYEQYF.

The chain employs TRBV5-1 and TRBJ1-1; D uncertain. Trimming took 4 bases from V and 1 from J, leaving 8 bases between them. The CDR3 covers 13 residues. Looked up from germline, CDR1 is SGHRS and CDR2 is YFSETQ. CDR3 region: CASSRQPNTEAFF. DNA of the CDR3: TGCGCCAGCAGCAGGCAGCCGAACACTGAAGCTTTCTTT.